This T cell receptor beta chain was captured by sequencing in a study of CXCR3-negative and CXCR3-positive naive CD8 T cells. Looking at the study overall: Every library held about 1.5 +/- 0.3 million TRB reads, and the total came to roughly 150 million. Findings of the study overall: Partially decreased CXCR3 expression was recorded after cryopreservation, and fresh PBMCs were used in most assays. Both of the naive subsets showed about the same high diversity, but memory CD8+ cells had much less.

Sorting was done in triplicate for each CD8+ T cell subset (about 300,000 cells each). Through 5' RACE with UMI labels, the TRB cDNA libraries were prepared. TCRdb reprocessed the 5' RACE reads and reports one entry per CDR3 protein, with no DNA. Its table records about 40,000 distinct CDR3 sequences. On this clonotype: The antigen is unknown.

The sequence derives from a human donor in good health. Some clones in this sample may be carry-over from other donors' samples. Sequenced sample: memory CD8+ T cells from blood.

CDR3 region: CASSQEIGATYNSPLHF. The chain has TRBV14 and TRBJ1-6. Germline V gene sequence: CDR1 SGHDN, CDR2 FVKESK. There are 17 residues in the CDR3.